This TCR beta chain was found in a study of T-cell reconstitution after alpha-beta-depleted transplantation in children. It was with unique molecular identifiers that the TCRbeta library was prepared. A single record per CDR3 protein comes from TCRdb applying MiXCR to the PCR reads. This table holds 150,000 to 200,000 distinct CDR3 sequences, approximately 6.8% found once. The CDR3 is made up of 16 amino acids. CDR1 and CDR2 (germline): DFQATT, SNEGSKA (reference sequence). In its sample, this clonotype was seen a few times. The junction departs from the called germline gene at one end, perhaps through a read error.

The material was PBMCs from the stem cell graft donor, obtained from the stem cell graft. This TCR derives from a human donor who donated a stem cell graft to a child with Wiskott-Aldrich syndrome. The chain uses TRBV20-1 and TRBJ2-4; D may be TRBD1 (6 bases). CDR3 loop: CCARSDRPIRENIQYF. The CDR3 nucleotides are TGCTGTGCTAGATCGGACAGACCAATTCGCGAAAACATTCAGTACTTC.